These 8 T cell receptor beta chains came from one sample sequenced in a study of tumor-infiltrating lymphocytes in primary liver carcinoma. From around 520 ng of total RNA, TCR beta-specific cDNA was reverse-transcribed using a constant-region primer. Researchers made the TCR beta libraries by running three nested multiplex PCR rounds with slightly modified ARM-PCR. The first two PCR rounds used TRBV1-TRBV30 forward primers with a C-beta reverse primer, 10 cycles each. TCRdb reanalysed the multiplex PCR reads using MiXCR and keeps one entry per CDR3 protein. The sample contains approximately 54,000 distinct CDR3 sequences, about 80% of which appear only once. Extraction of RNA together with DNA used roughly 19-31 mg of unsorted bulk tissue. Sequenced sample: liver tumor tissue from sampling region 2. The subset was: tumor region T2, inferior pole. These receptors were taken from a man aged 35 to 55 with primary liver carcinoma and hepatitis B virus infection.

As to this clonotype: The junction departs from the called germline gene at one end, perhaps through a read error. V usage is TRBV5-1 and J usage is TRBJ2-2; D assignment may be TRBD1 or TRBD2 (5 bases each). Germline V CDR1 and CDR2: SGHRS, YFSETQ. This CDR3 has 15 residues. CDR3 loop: CASSRAVAHTGDLFF. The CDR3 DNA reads TGCGCCAGTAGCCGCGCAGTGGCTCACACCGGGGACCTGTTTTTT. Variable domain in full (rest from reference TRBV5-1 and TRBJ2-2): KAGVTQTPRYLIKTRGQQVTLSCSPISGHRSVSWYQQTPGQGLQFLFEYFSETQRNKGNFPGRFSGRQFSNSRSEMNVSTLELGDSALYLCASSRAVAHTGDLFFGEGSRLTVL.

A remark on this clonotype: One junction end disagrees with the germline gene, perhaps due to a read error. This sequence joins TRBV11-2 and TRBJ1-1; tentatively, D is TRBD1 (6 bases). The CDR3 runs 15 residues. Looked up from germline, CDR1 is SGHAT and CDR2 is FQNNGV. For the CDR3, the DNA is TGTGTCAGCAGCCCCCCAGAGCATGGGGGCACTAAAGCTTTCTTT. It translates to CVSSPPEHGGTKAFF. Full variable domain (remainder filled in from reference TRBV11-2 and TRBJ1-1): EAGVAQSPRYKIIEKRQSVAFWCNPISGHATLYWYQQILGQGPKLLIQFQNNGVVDDSQLPKDRFSAERLKGVDSTLKIQPAKLEDSAVYLCVSSPPEHGGTKAFFGQGTRLTVV.

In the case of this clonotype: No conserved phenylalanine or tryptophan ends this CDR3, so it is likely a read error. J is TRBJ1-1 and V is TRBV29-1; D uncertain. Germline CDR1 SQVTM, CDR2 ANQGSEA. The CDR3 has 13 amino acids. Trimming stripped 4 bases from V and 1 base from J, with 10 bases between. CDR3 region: CSVGTGTNTEAFL. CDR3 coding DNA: TGCAGCGTTGGAACGGGAACGAACACTGAAGCTTTCTTA.

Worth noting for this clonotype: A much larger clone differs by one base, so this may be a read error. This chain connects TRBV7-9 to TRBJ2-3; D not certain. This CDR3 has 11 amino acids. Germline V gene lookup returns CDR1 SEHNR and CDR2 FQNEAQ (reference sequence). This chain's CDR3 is CAGSPPDTEYF. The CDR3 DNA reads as TGTGCCGGCAGCCCCCCCGATACGGAGTATTTT.

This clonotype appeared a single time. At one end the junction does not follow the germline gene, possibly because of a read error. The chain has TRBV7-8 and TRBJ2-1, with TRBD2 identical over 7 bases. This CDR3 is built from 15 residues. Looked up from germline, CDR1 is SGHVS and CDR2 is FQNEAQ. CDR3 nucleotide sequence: TGTGCCAGCAGCAAAGGAGGACTAGTGGACAATAAGCAGTTCTTC. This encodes CASSKGGLVDNKQFF.

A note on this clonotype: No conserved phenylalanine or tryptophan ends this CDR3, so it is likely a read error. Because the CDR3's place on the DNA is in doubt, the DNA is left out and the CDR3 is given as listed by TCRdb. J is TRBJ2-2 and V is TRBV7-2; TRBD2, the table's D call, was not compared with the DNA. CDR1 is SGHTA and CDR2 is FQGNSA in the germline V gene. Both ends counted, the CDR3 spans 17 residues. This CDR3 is CVSSLYGGLANTGELLS.

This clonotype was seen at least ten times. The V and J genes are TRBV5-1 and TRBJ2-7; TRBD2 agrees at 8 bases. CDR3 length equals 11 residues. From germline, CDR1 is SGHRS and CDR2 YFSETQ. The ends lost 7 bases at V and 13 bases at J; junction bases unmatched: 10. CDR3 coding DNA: TGCGCCAGCTCATCCGGGACTAGGGTTTACTTC. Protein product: CASSSGTRVYF.

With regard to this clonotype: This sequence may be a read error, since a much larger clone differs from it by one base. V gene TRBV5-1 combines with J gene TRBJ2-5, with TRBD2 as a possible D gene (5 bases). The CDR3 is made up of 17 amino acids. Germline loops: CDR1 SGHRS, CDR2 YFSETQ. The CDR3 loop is CAGSLRPFGGVGETQYF. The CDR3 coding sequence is TGCGCCGGCAGCTTGAGGCCCTTTGGAGGAGTTGGGGAGACCCAGTACTTC. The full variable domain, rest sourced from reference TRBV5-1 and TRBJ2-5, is KAGVTQTPRYLIKTRGQQVTLSCSPISGHRSVSWYQQTPGQGLQFLFEYFSETQRNKGNFPGRFSGRQFSNSRSEMNVSTLELGDSALYLCAGSLRPFGGVGETQYFGPGTRLLVL.